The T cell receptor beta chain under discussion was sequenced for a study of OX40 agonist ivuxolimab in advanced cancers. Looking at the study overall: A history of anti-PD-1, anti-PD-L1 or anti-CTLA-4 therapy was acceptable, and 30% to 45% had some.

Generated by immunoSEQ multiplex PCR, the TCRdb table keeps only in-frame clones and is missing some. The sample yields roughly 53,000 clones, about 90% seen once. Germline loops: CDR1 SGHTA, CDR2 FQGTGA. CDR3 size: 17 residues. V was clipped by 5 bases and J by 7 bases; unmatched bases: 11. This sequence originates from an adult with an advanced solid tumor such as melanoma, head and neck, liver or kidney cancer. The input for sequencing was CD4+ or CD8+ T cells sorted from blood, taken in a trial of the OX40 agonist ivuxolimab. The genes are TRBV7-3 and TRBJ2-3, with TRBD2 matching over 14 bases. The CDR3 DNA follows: TGTGCCAGCAGCCCCGGGACTAGCGGGGGTGGGTCTCATACGCAGTATTTT. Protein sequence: CASSPGTSGGGSHTQYF.